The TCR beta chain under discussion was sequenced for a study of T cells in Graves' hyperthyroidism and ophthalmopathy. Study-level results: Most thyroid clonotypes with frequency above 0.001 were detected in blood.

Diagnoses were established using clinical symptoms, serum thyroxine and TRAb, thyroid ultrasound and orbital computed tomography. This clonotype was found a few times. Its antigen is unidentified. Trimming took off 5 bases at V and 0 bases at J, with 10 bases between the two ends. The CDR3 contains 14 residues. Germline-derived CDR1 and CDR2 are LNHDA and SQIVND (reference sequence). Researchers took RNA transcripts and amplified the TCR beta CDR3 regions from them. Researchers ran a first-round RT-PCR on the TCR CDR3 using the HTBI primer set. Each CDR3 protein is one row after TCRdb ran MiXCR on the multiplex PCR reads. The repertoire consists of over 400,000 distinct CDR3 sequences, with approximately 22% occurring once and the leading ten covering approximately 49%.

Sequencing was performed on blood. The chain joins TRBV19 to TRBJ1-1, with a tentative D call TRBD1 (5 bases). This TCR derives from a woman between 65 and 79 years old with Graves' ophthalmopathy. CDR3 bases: TGTGCCAGTAGTTGGGGGGGACTGAACACTGAAGCTTTCTTT. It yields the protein CASSWGGLNTEAFF.